The 27 T cell receptor beta chains below come from one sample, sequenced in a study of OX40 agonist ivuxolimab in advanced cancers. Generated by immunoSEQ multiplex PCR, the TCRdb table keeps only in-frame clones and is missing some. The sample yields 48,000 or so clones, roughly 86% seen once. Sample: CD4+ or CD8+ T cells sorted from blood, taken in a trial of the OX40 agonist ivuxolimab. The origin of the receptors is an adult with an advanced solid tumor such as melanoma, head and neck, liver or kidney cancer.

The CDR3 DNA follows: TGTGCCAGCAGTTACAGAACAGATACGCAGTATTTT. Its translation is CASSYRTDTQYF. The chain uses TRBV6-4 and TRBJ2-3; the D is unclear. V dropped 5 bases and J dropped 3 bases, with 6 bases sitting between them. CDR3 length equals 12 residues. Germline CDR1 and CDR2: MRHNA and SNTAGT.

The rearrangement joins TRBV30 to TRBJ2-3; TRBD2 might be the D (5 bases). Germline loops: CDR1 GTSNPN, CDR2 SVGIG (reference sequence). V lost 5 bases to trimming and J lost 1 base, with 10 bases between them. This CDR3 has 13 residues. The CDR3 protein is CAWVTRGTDTQYF. The CDR3 nucleotides read TGTGCCTGGGTTACGAGGGGCACAGATACGCAGTATTTT.

The chain employs TRBV6-7 and TRBJ1-1; D ambiguous. TRBV6-7 counts as an open reading frame of uncertain function. The CDR3 covers 12 residues. V was trimmed by 1 base and J by 4 bases, leaving 4 bases between them. The CDR3, as DNA: TGTGCCAGCAGTTACTGGGGCACTGAAGCTTTCTTT. This sequence encodes CASSYWGTEAFF.

V usage is TRBV30 and J usage is TRBJ1-1; D not resolved. The germline gives CDR1 GTSNPN, CDR2 SVGIG (reference sequence). V lost 1 base and J 6 bases, leaving 21 bases between the germline ends. The CDR3 has 16 residues. The CDR3 region is CAWSEGSRLIRAEAFF. Written as DNA, the CDR3 is TGTGCCTGGAGTGAGGGCTCCCGGCTCATTAGGGCTGAAGCTTTCTTT.

This clone was detected only once. This sequence joins TRBV10-2 and TRBJ1-2; weak D call: TRBD1 (5 bases). Germline V gene sequence: CDR1 WSHSY, CDR2 SAAADI. Between the trimmed V and J ends, which lost 4 bases and 3 bases, there was a span of 9 bases. The length of the CDR3 is 13 residues. In nucleotides, the CDR3 is TGCGCCAGCAGTGGACAGCTTTACTATGGCTACACCTTC. The encoded protein is CASSGQLYYGYTF.

The chain joins TRBV18 to TRBJ1-1; D possibly corresponds to TRBD1 (6 bases). Per germline, CDR1 KGHSH and CDR2 LQKENI. Trimming left V 0 bases short and J 1 base short, with 9 bases between. This CDR3 is built from 15 residues. The CDR3 nucleotides read TGTGCCAGCTCACCACCTAGGGGGTCGAACACTGAAGCTTTCTTT. Translated, it gives CASSPPRGSNTEAFF. The variable domain in full, completed from reference TRBV18 and TRBJ1-1, reads NAGVMQNPRHLVRRRGQEARLRCSPMKGHSHVYWYRQLPEEGLKFMVYLQKENIIDESGMPKERFSAEFPKEGPSILRIQQVVRGDSAAYFCASSPPRGSNTEAFFGQGTRLTVV.

This chain uses TRBV5-4 with TRBJ2-5, with D maybe TRBD2 (5 bases). The CDR3 covers 13 residues. V gave up 6 bases and J gave up 5 bases, with 14 bases separating them. Germline V lookup: CDR1 SGHNT, CDR2 YYREEE (reference sequence). CDR3 region: CASTRTGLETQYF. The DNA of the CDR3 is TGTGCCAGCACCCGGACTGGGCTCGAGACCCAGTACTTC.

This clone was picked up one time. The chain couples TRBV11-3 to TRBJ2-1; D is undetermined. Per the germline V gene, CDR1 is SGHNT and CDR2 is YENEEA. The CDR3 is made up of 11 amino acids. Trimming took off 5 bases at V and 8 bases at J, with 7 bases between the two ends. CDR3 bases: TGTGCCAGCAGCCTCAGCGATGAGCAGTTCTTC. Its protein product is CASSLSDEQFF.

The V and J genes are TRBV18 and TRBJ2-1; 10 bases are a match to TRBD1. Germline V CDR1 and CDR2: KGHSH, LQKENI. The J segment lost 0 bases and the V segment lost 4 bases, leaving 0 bases of the junction unmatched. The CDR3 is made up of 15 amino acids. CDR3 loop: CASSRQGASYNEQFF. DNA of the CDR3: TGTGCCAGCTCACGACAGGGGGCCTCCTACAATGAGCAGTTCTTC.

The chain carries TRBV13 and TRBJ1-6; tentatively, D is TRBD1 (6 bases). CDR1 and CDR2 (germline): PRHDT, FYEKMQ (reference sequence). The CDR3 is 17 amino acids. V was cut by 1 base and J by 9 bases, with 19 bases left in between. CDR3 bases: TGTGCCAGCAGCTTAGACGGGGGCAGGGGAAGGAGTTCACCCCTCCACTTT. This gives the protein CASSLDGGRGRSSPLHF.

The chain carries TRBV18 and TRBJ2-2; D is perhaps TRBD2 (5 bases). V lost 1 base and J 0 bases, leaving 9 bases between the germline ends. The germline V gene encodes CDR1 KGHSH and CDR2 LQKENI. This CDR3 has 16 residues. The CDR3 DNA sequence: TGTGCCAGCTCACCACGGAAAGCGGCGAACACCGGGGAGCTGTTTTTT. Amino acid sequence: CASSPRKAANTGELFF.

This chain links TRBV4-2 with TRBJ1-4; possible D gene TRBD1, 5 bases. The CDR3 spans 14 residues. V was cut by 0 bases and J by 7 bases, with 9 bases left in between. CDR1 and CDR2 (germline): LGHNA, YNFKEQ. CDR3 in DNA: TGTGCCAGCAGCCAAGATCAGGGCGGTGAAAAACTGTTTTTT. Residues: CASSQDQGGEKLFF.

The genes are TRBV25-1 and TRBJ2-5; 8 bases fit TRBD2. Germline CDR1 MGHDK, CDR2 SYGVNS. The CDR3 spans 14 residues. Trimming at V came to 3 bases and at J to 5 bases, leaving 5 bases not matched to a gene. The CDR3 reads CASSELAGMETQYF. CDR3 bases: TGTGCCAGCAGTGAGTTAGCGGGAATGGAGACCCAGTACTTC. Combining the CDR3 with reference TRBV25-1 and TRBJ2-5 gives the whole variable domain EADIYQTPRYLVIGTGKKITLECSQTMGHDKMYWYQQDPGMELHLIHYSYGVNSTEKGDLSSESTVSRIRTEHFPLTLESARPSHTSQYLCASSELAGMETQYFGPGTRLLVL.

This clone was detected a few times. The chain employs TRBV7-2 and TRBJ2-5; D is possibly TRBD2 (5 bases). The V and J ends lost 5 bases and 3 bases respectively, with 13 bases between them. Looked up from germline, CDR1 is SGHTA and CDR2 is FQGNSA. CDR3 length: 14 amino acids. The CDR3 nucleotides are TGTGCCAGCAGCGTACCTGCCGGGGAAGAGACCCAGTACTTC. It encodes CASSVPAGEETQYF.

This rearrangement joins TRBV10-3 to TRBJ1-1, with TRBD1 as a possible D gene (5 bases). CDR1 and CDR2 from the germline V gene are ENHRY and SYGVKD. V was pared by 6 bases and J by 6 bases, with 11 bases between. The CDR3 runs to 12 residues. Here the CDR3 DNA reads TGTGCCATCAGAGGGGTCGAGCCTGAAGCTTTCTTT. Residues: CAIRGVEPEAFF.

This chain links TRBV30 with TRBJ2-5, with D possibly TRBD2 on 5 matching bases. Germline V lookup: CDR1 GTSNPN, CDR2 SVGIG (reference sequence). The V end was cut by 4 bases, the J end by 7 bases, with 16 bases between. CDR3 size: 13 residues. The CDR3 sequence: CAWTGSGLGTQYF. As DNA, the CDR3 is TGTGCCTGGACGGGGAGCGGCCTGGGGACCCAGTACTTC.

The chain couples TRBV7-3 to TRBJ2-1; D call uncertain. This CDR3 region has 13 residues. V lost 2 bases to trimming and J lost 5 bases, with 7 bases between them. Germline CDR1 is SGHTA and CDR2 is FQGTGA. This chain's CDR3 is CASSLAPNNEQFF. CDR3 bases: TGTGCCAGCAGCTTAGCGCCGAACAATGAGCAGTTCTTC.

V gene TRBV2 combines with J gene TRBJ1-5; D not resolved. Trimming took 8 bases from V and 1 from J, leaving 12 bases between them. The CDR3 is 14 residues long. Looked up from germline, CDR1 is SNHLY and CDR2 is FYNNEI. CDR3 DNA: TGTGCCAGCGTTAGATCCACGAGCAATCAGCCCCAGCATTTT. Its translation: CASVRSTSNQPQHF.

The chain carries TRBV19 and TRBJ2-5; 10 bases fit TRBD1. The CDR3 has 15 amino acids. Germline CDR1 is LNHDA and CDR2 is SQIVND (reference sequence). Germline trimming cut 5 bases from V and 5 bases from J; bases unmatched to any gene: 8. CDR3 amino acids: CASSRQGAEGETQYF. The CDR3 DNA follows: TGTGCCAGTAGTCGACAGGGGGCAGAGGGTGAGACCCAGTACTTC.

The chain carries TRBV7-2 and TRBJ2-7, with D hard to call. Germline V gene sequence: CDR1 SGHTA, CDR2 FQGNSA. V lost 1 base, J lost 4 bases, and 5 bases lay in between. The CDR3 is 12 residues long. The CDR3 spells CASSLVVYEQYF. The DNA of the CDR3 is TGTGCCAGCAGCTTAGTAGTATACGAGCAGTACTTC.

The chain employs TRBV7-6 and TRBJ2-5; D is unresolved. The length of the CDR3 is 15 residues. The germline V and J ends were trimmed by 1 base and 5 bases, with 14 bases remaining between them. From germline, CDR1 is SGHVS and CDR2 FNYEAQ. CDR3 in amino acids: CASSLGVQQWETQYF. CDR3 nucleotides: TGTGCCAGCAGCTTAGGCGTTCAGCAATGGGAGACCCAGTACTTC.

This chain joins TRBV30 and TRBJ2-3, with D tentatively TRBD2 (5 bases). Germline V CDR1 and CDR2: GTSNPN, SVGIG (reference sequence). The CDR3 consists of 13 residues. V was trimmed by 4 bases and J by 1 base, leaving 9 bases between them. The CDR3 spells CAWKDYRTDTQYF. The CDR3 DNA reads as TGTGCCTGGAAAGACTACCGCACAGATACGCAGTATTTT.

The rearrangement links TRBV2 to TRBJ2-5, with 8 positions matching TRBD2. Germline V lookup: CDR1 SNHLY, CDR2 FYNNEI. The CDR3 is made up of 14 amino acids. Trimming removed 6 bases from V and 5 bases from J; junction bases left unmatched: 8. Here the CDR3 reads CASRKAGAGETQYF. CDR3 in DNA: TGTGCCAGCAGAAAAGCGGGAGCTGGGGAGACCCAGTACTTC.

The J gene is TRBJ1-5, the V gene TRBV19, with 7 bases fitting TRBD1. Germline values: CDR1 LNHDA, CDR2 SQIVND (reference sequence). J gave up 5 bases and V 3 bases, and 4 bases lay outside the gene matches. The CDR3 has 14 residues. In DNA form, the CDR3 reads TGTGCCAGTAGTATTGGACAGGCATATCAGCCCCAGCATTTT. Its protein is CASSIGQAYQPQHF.

The chain carries TRBV4-1 and TRBJ2-7, with a tentative D call TRBD2 (5 bases). CDR3 length: 14 amino acids. Germline lookup yields CDR1 MGHRA and CDR2 YSYEKL. V gave up 5 bases and J gave up 0 bases, with 11 bases separating them. CDR3 protein: CASSMRTDSYEQYF. The CDR3 region has the DNA TGCGCCAGCAGCATGCGGACTGACTCCTACGAGCAGTACTTC.

For the CDR3, the DNA is TGTGCCAGCAGCCGCCGGGGGGCGGGAGGCGTCACAGATACGCAGTATTTT. It codes for CASSRRGAGGVTDTQYF. V usage is TRBV11-2 and J usage is TRBJ2-3, with 8 nucleotides matching TRBD2. Trimming removed 5 bases from V and 2 bases from J; junction bases left unmatched: 12. The CDR3 runs to 17 residues. CDR1 and CDR2 (germline): SGHAT, FQNNGV.

This chain uses TRBV6-4 with TRBJ1-2; 7 bases agree with TRBD1. The V gene end was trimmed by 6 bases and the J gene end by 4 bases; junction bases not matched to a gene: 11. The CDR3 consists of 15 residues. CDR1 is MRHNA and CDR2 is SNTAGT in the germline V gene. In DNA, the CDR3 is TGTGCCAGCAGACTCCGGGACAGTGTTATCTATGGCTACACCTTC. Protein: CASRLRDSVIYGYTF.